This is a list of T cell receptor beta chains from one sample in a study of blood T cell repertoires in COVID-19. Clones were sequenced by immunoSEQ multiplex PCR, and TCRdb holds only the in-frame ones, with some missing. The data contain 75,000 to 95,000 clones, about 88% of them singletons. The sequencing input was peripheral blood. Source of these receptors: a woman of 80 years or more with acute or convalescent COVID-19. Both conserved end residues are part of each CDR3. The D gene is left open where the match is weak.

j_call d_call v_call cdr3_aa cdr3_nt
TRBJ1-6 . TRBV30 CAWKSPRQSYNSPLHF TGTGCCTGGAAAAGCCCCCGACAGAGCTATAATTCACCCCTCCACTTT
TRBJ2-5 TRBD2 TRBV19 CASKGRGQETQYF TGTGCCAGTAAAGGGAGGGGCCAAGAGACCCAGTACTTC
TRBJ1-2 . TRBV6-5 CASSPRQHNPYGYTF TGTGCCAGCAGTCCGAGACAGCACAACCCCTATGGCTACACCTTC
TRBJ1-3 TRBD1 TRBV19 CASRQGGPGNTIYF TGTGCCAGCCGACAGGGAGGCCCTGGAAACACCATATATTTT
TRBJ2-7 TRBD2 TRBV12-3/TRBV12-4 CASSTSGSYEQYF TGTGCCAGCAGCACTAGCGGGTCCTACGAGCAGTACTTC
TRBJ1-3 TRBD1 TRBV28 CASSPRRGRGGNTIYF TGTGCCAGCAGTCCCCGTCGGGGCAGGGGGGGAAACACCATATATTTT
TRBJ2-7 . TRBV7-6 CASSAGLSYEQYF TGTGCCAGCAGCGCGGGACTGTCCTACGAGCAGTACTTC
TRBJ1-2 . TRBV2 CASSEALQRGGYTF TGTGCCAGCAGTGAAGCCCTTCAAAGGGGTGGCTACACCTTC
TRBJ2-3 TRBD1 TRBV5-1 CASSSGTGTDTQYF TGCGCCAGCAGCTCCGGGACAGGCACAGATACGCAGTATTTT
TRBJ1-1 TRBD1 TRBV19 CASRGTGRTEAFF TGTGCCAGTAGAGGGACAGGGCGGACTGAAGCTTTCTTT
TRBJ1-6 . TRBV2 CASSDISQDNSPLHF TGTGCCAGCAGTGATATTTCGCAGGATAATTCACCCCTCCACTTT
TRBJ2-7 . TRBV5-4 CASSLKTPGAEQYF TGTGCCAGCAGCTTGAAGACTCCAGGGGCCGAGCAGTACTTC
TRBJ2-1 TRBD1 TRBV18 CASSPGTGVYNEQFF TGTGCCAGCTCACCCGGGACAGGGGTTTACAATGAGCAGTTCTTC
TRBJ2-7 TRBD2 TRBV7-2 CASSLQGTSGRDQQYF TGTGCCAGCAGCTTACAGGGGACTAGCGGGAGGGATCAGCAGTACTTC
TRBJ2-3 . TRBV18 CASSPKGTVGGTDTQYF TGTGCCAGCTCACCAAAGGGAACCGTCGGGGGCACAGATACGCAGTATTTT
TRBJ2-3 TRBD2 TRBV5-6 CASSLEGTTEPPDTQYF TGTGCCAGCAGCTTGGAGGGGACTACCGAACCCCCAGATACGCAGTATTTT
TRBJ1-2 . TRBV5-4 CASSLSGGGLSYGYTF TGTGCCAGCAGCTTGTCAGGCGGGGGCCTTTCCTATGGCTACACCTTC
TRBJ2-3 . TRBV19 CASSIGAVSTDTQYF TGTGCCAGTAGTATAGGTGCGGTTAGCACAGATACGCAGTATTTT